These 25 T cell receptor beta chains came from one sample sequenced in a study of CD8+ T cells in alopecia areata. RNA extraction and reverse transcription yielded cDNA as sequencing template. The protocol was immunoSEQ multiplex PCR, while the TCRdb copy is restricted to in-frame clones and leaves out a portion. The sample shows 100,000 to 150,000 clones, roughly two fifths of them seen only once. Sequenced material: CD4+ T cells sorted from blood. These receptor sequences come from a human donor with alopecia areata.

This chain joins TRBV2 and TRBJ2-2; the match to TRBD2 covers 14 bases. The trim removed 7 bases at V and 3 bases at J, leaving 1 base unmatched. This CDR3 has 15 residues. Per germline, CDR1 SNHLY and CDR2 FYNNEI. The CDR3 bases are TGTGCCAGCACGGGACTAGCGGGAGACACCGGGGAGCTGTTTTTT. It encodes CASTGLAGDTGELFF.

The chain is built from TRBV9 and TRBJ2-3, with D unresolved. The CDR3 covers 12 residues. The germline V gene encodes CDR1 SGDLS and CDR2 YYNGEE. The V and J ends lost 2 bases and 6 bases respectively, with 7 bases between them. CDR3 nucleotides: TGTGCCAGCAGCGTGAGTGGGGATACGCAGTATTTT. Residues: CASSVSGDTQYF.

This clone was picked up a small number of times. The chain is built from TRBV6-6 and TRBJ2-5; no clear D gene. Per germline, CDR1 MNHNY and CDR2 SVGAGI (reference sequence). V was pared by 3 bases and J by 2 bases, with 1 base between. This CDR3 is 11 amino acids long. CDR3 residues: CASSYQETQYF. DNA of the CDR3: TGTGCCAGCAGTTATCAAGAGACCCAGTACTTC.

This clone was seen just once. This rearrangement joins TRBV5-1 to TRBJ2-5; 8 bases match TRBD2. CDR1 is SGHRS and CDR2 is YFSETQ in the germline V gene. Trimming at V came to 4 bases and at J to 5 bases, leaving 7 bases not matched to a gene. The CDR3 loop spans 14 amino acids. The CDR3 DNA sequence: TGCGCCAGCAGCCCCGGGGGGGCCGAGGAGACCCAGTACTTC. Residues: CASSPGGAEETQYF.

The chain combines TRBV29-1 with TRBJ2-5, with no clear D. The V end lost 5 bases, the J end lost 3 bases, and 16 bases lay between the germline ends. Germline V lookup: CDR1 SQVTM, CDR2 ANQGSEA. The CDR3 is 14 amino acids. CDR3 sequence reads: CSVSVATGKETQYF. The CDR3 DNA follows: TGCAGCGTTTCGGTCGCTACCGGAAAAGAGACCCAGTACTTC.

The J gene is TRBJ2-7, the V gene TRBV20-1; no firm D call. Trimming removed 6 bases at V and 3 bases at J, with 9 bases between. This CDR3 is built from 11 residues. Germline V gene lookup returns CDR1 DFQATT and CDR2 SNEGSKA (reference sequence). CDR3 bases: TGCAGTGCCACCCCCGTCTACGAGCAGTACTTC. It translates to CSATPVYEQYF.

The chain combines TRBV27 with TRBJ2-7; 8 bases are shared with TRBD2. The CDR3 spans 13 residues. Losses at the gene ends were 3 bases for V and 6 bases for J; bases not matched to a gene: 4. The germline CDR1 and CDR2 sequences are MNHEY and SMNVEV (reference sequence). Here the CDR3 reads CASSFRAGGEQYF. For the CDR3, the DNA is TGTGCCAGCAGTTTCCGTGCGGGAGGCGAGCAGTACTTC.

This clone was recorded once. The chain carries TRBV9 and TRBJ2-3; 7 bases are a match to TRBD2. In germline, CDR1 is SGDLS, CDR2 YYNGEE. V gave up 3 bases and J gave up 4 bases; unmatched junction bases: 14. The CDR3 is 17 amino acids. The CDR3 DNA sequence: TGTGCCAGCAGCGCCCACCCAGGGCGGGAGTTTGCAGATACGCAGTATTTT. It specifies CASSAHPGREFADTQYF.

The V gene is TRBV29-1, the J gene TRBJ1-4, with 10 bases matching TRBD1. The CDR3 is made up of 13 amino acids. CDR1 SQVTM and CDR2 ANQGSEA come from the germline V gene. V was pared by 5 bases and J by 10 bases, with 7 bases of the junction left unmatched. CDR3: CSVPGQGKGKLFF. Here the CDR3 DNA reads TGCAGCGTTCCGGGACAGGGGAAGGGAAAACTGTTTTTT.

The J gene is TRBJ2-1, the V gene TRBV7-3; 10 bases are a match to TRBD1. CDR3 length equals 15 residues. CDR1 and CDR2 from the germline V gene are SGHTA and FQGTGA. Trimming at V came to 3 bases and at J to 4 bases, leaving 3 bases not matched to a gene. CDR3 in amino acids: CASSFPGQGYNEQFF. In DNA form, the CDR3 reads TGTGCCAGCAGCTTTCCGGGACAGGGGTACAATGAGCAGTTCTTC.

The J gene is TRBJ1-2, the V gene TRBV11-2; 11 nucleotides line up with TRBD1. V shed 5 bases and J 4 bases; nucleotides not matched to a gene: 12. Germline assignment: CDR1 SGHAT and CDR2 FQNNGV. The CDR3 covers 17 residues. The CDR3 DNA reads as TGTGCCAGCAGCCCCGGGACAGGGGGAGGGAGGGGCTATGGCTACACCTTC. It yields the protein CASSPGTGGGRGYGYTF.

The chain has TRBV29-1 and TRBJ1-2, with 8 nucleotides matching TRBD1. CDR1 SQVTM and CDR2 ANQGSEA come from the germline V gene. With 2 bases clipped from V and 2 bases from J, the junction kept 4 bases outside the gene matches. This CDR3 has 14 amino acids. The CDR3 bases are TGCAGCGTTGAAAAACAGGGGGGGAACTATGGCTACACCTTC. Amino acids: CSVEKQGGNYGYTF.

The chain carries TRBV28 and TRBJ1-4, with 7 bases aligning to TRBD1. Germline V gene data show CDR1 as MDHEN and CDR2 as SYDVKM. Trimming at V came to 8 bases and at J to 7 bases, leaving 10 bases not matched to a gene. This CDR3 is 14 amino acids long. The CDR3 region is CASGEDRAGEKLFF. The CDR3, as DNA: TGTGCCAGCGGGGAAGACAGGGCGGGTGAAAAACTGTTTTTT.

This chain joins TRBV5-1 and TRBJ2-7; D could derive from TRBD1 or TRBD2 (5 bases each). CDR1 is SGHRS and CDR2 is YFSETQ in the germline V gene. The length of the CDR3 is 15 residues. The V gene lost 3 bases and the J gene lost 3 bases, with 16 bases spanning the gap. CDR3: CASSSGGVRSYEQYF. CDR3 in DNA: TGCGCCAGCAGCTCTGGGGGAGTAAGGAGCTACGAGCAGTACTTC.

The chain has TRBV29-1 and TRBJ2-5; 8 nucleotides line up with TRBD1. The CDR3 totals 14 residues. Germline assignment: CDR1 SQVTM and CDR2 ANQGSEA. V dropped 6 bases and J dropped 2; count of bases not matched to a gene: 8. The CDR3 loop is CSVDRGAPQETQYF. Written as DNA, the CDR3 is TGCAGCGTCGACAGGGGCGCTCCACAAGAGACCCAGTACTTC. Full variable domain (missing parts from reference TRBV29-1 and TRBJ2-5): SAVISQKPSRDICQRGTSLTIQCQVDSQVTMMFWYRQQPGQSLTLIATANQGSEATYESGFVIDKFPISRPNLTFSTLTVSNMSPEDSSIYLCSVDRGAPQETQYFGPGTRLLVL.

The rearrangement joins TRBV20-1 to TRBJ2-3; no reliable D call. Germline V gives CDR1 DFQATT, CDR2 SNEGSKA (reference sequence). The CDR3 runs 10 residues. The V end lost 6 bases, the J end lost 6 bases, and 7 bases lay between the germline ends. The chain's CDR3 is CSAPLDTQYF. The CDR3 region has the DNA TGCAGTGCCCCCCTGGATACGCAGTATTTT.

This clone was seen more than once but under ten times. V usage is TRBV29-1 and J usage is TRBJ2-7; D unresolved. The length of the CDR3 is 13 residues. Germline CDR1 and CDR2: SQVTM and ANQGSEA. V lost 2 bases to trimming and J lost 9 bases, with 17 bases between them. The chain's CDR3 is CSVETQKGLGQYF. The CDR3 DNA follows: TGCAGCGTTGAAACACAAAAGGGCCTGGGGCAGTACTTC.

The chain links TRBV29-1 to TRBJ2-1; D gene ambiguous. The germline V and J ends were trimmed by 7 bases and 9 bases, with 16 bases remaining between them. CDR1 and CDR2 from the germline V gene are SQVTM and ANQGSEA. The CDR3 spans 12 residues. The CDR3 sequence: CSAWHYSFEQFF. CDR3 coding DNA: TGCAGCGCGTGGCATTATTCCTTTGAGCAGTTCTTC.

This clone was counted once. This chain links TRBV5-6 with TRBJ2-1; 9 bases align to TRBD2. The J segment lost 6 bases and the V segment lost 4 bases, leaving 14 bases of the junction unmatched. Looked up from germline, CDR1 is SGHDT and CDR2 is YYEEEE. This CDR3 has 17 residues. The CDR3 nucleotides are TGTGCCAGCAGCCCCCAATGGGCTAGCGGGATCGTCAATGAGCAGTTCTTC. As protein: CASSPQWASGIVNEQFF.

In its sample, this clone was seen once. This sequence joins TRBV30 and TRBJ1-5, with no clear D. There are 13 residues in the CDR3. V dropped 0 bases and J dropped 4 bases, with 7 bases sitting between them. In germline, CDR1 is GTSNPN, CDR2 SVGIG (reference sequence). CDR3 sequence (DNA): TGTGCCTGGAGTGTACAACGAAATCAGCCCCAGCATTTT. It translates to CAWSVQRNQPQHF.

The chain combines TRBV29-1 with TRBJ1-5, with D unclear. Trimming pared 4 bases from V and 0 bases from J, leaving 4 bases between. The germline gives CDR1 SQVTM, CDR2 ANQGSEA. The CDR3 spans 12 residues. The CDR3 sequence: CSVGLSNQPQHF. In DNA form, the CDR3 reads TGCAGCGTTGGACTTAGCAATCAGCCCCAGCATTTT. The full variable domain, rest sourced from reference TRBV29-1 and TRBJ1-5, is SAVISQKPSRDICQRGTSLTIQCQVDSQVTMMFWYRQQPGQSLTLIATANQGSEATYESGFVIDKFPISRPNLTFSTLTVSNMSPEDSSIYLCSVGLSNQPQHFGDGTRLSIL.

This clone was found a few times. The CDR3 is CASSQDRPSGGQGEQFF. CDR3 DNA: TGTGCCAGCAGCCAAGATCGTCCCAGCGGTGGGCAGGGGGAGCAGTTCTTC. The rearrangement uses TRBV14 and TRBJ2-1; a weak D match, TRBD1 (6 bases). Germline V lookup: CDR1 SGHDN, CDR2 FVKESK. The germline V and J ends were trimmed by 0 bases and 10 bases, with 22 bases remaining between them. CDR3 length equals 17 residues.

The chain joins TRBV10-2 to TRBJ2-3; no clear D. From germline, CDR1 is WSHSY and CDR2 SAAADI. The germline V and J ends were trimmed by 3 bases and 7 bases, with 8 bases remaining between them. CDR3 length equals 12 residues. The chain's CDR3 is CASSDMPNTQYF. The DNA of the CDR3 is TGCGCCAGCAGTGACATGCCGAATACGCAGTATTTT.

This chain uses TRBV5-1 with TRBJ2-5, with D perhaps matching TRBD2 (5 bases). The CDR3 runs to 15 residues. Germline V lookup: CDR1 SGHRS, CDR2 YFSETQ. V shed 0 bases and J shed 6 bases, with 15 bases lying between them. The CDR3 sequence is CASSLEAGGFQTQYF. The DNA of the CDR3 is TGCGCCAGCAGCTTGGAGGCCGGCGGGTTCCAGACCCAGTACTTC.

This clone has just a few counts. This chain uses TRBV29-1 with TRBJ1-1; D is unclear. The CDR3 runs to 11 residues. Per the germline V gene, CDR1 is SQVTM and CDR2 is ANQGSEA. V lost 4 bases, J lost 7 bases, and 10 bases lay in between. CDR3 amino acids: CSVVSQVEAFF. The CDR3 coding sequence is TGCAGCGTTGTCTCGCAGGTTGAAGCTTTCTTT. Drawing the rest from reference TRBV29-1 and TRBJ1-1, the complete variable domain is SAVISQKPSRDICQRGTSLTIQCQVDSQVTMMFWYRQQPGQSLTLIATANQGSEATYESGFVIDKFPISRPNLTFSTLTVSNMSPEDSSIYLCSVVSQVEAFFGQGTRLTVV.